This T cell receptor beta chain emerged from a study of CD8+CD57+ T cells in acquired aplastic anemia. General study results and limits: CD8+ Simpson's diversity showed no significant patient-control difference.

The template used for profiling TCR beta VDJ and CDR3 was genomic DNA. TCRdb re-analysed the reads in MiXCR, keeping a single row per CDR3 protein. This sample carries about 98,000 distinct CDR3 sequences, about 63% of them seen once, and the ten largest clones take 60% to 80%. About this clonotype itself: Antigen: not known.

Those patients picked for sequencing had displayed CD8+CD57+ cell expansion on flow cytometry. Patients had not yet gotten any therapy when their blood was taken for sampling. Specimen: sorted CD4+, CD8+, or CD8+CD57+ T cells (not recorded which) from PBMCs. This TCR was recovered from a human donor with aplastic anemia.

The CDR3 coding sequence is TGCAGTGCGCCAACAGGGGTCTCCTACGAGCAGTACTTC. Residues: CSAPTGVSYEQYF. The chain couples TRBV20-1 to TRBJ2-7; 7 bases align to TRBD1. The CDR3 contains 13 residues. The V gene's germline CDR1 is DFQATT and CDR2 SNEGSKA (reference sequence). V lost 6 bases, J lost 0 bases, and 5 bases stayed unmatched.